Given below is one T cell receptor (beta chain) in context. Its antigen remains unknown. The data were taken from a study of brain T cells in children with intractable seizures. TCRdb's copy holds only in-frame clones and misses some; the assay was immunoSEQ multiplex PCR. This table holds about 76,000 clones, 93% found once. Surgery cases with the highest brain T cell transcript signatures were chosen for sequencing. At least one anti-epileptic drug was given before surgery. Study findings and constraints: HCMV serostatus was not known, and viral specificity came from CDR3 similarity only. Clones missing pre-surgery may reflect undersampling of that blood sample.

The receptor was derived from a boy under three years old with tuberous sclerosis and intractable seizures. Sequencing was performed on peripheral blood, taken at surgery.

The DNA for the CDR3 is TGTGCCAGCAGCTTAGACGGGAGGGCCTACGAGCAGTACTTC. Translation gives CASSLDGRAYEQYF. The V gene is TRBV7-9, the J gene TRBJ2-7, with 8 positions matching TRBD2. CDR1 SEHNR and CDR2 FQNEAQ come from the germline V gene (reference sequence). V was pared by 1 base and J by 2 bases, with 1 base of the junction left unmatched. CDR3 length: 14 amino acids.